This T cell receptor (beta chain) was identified during a study of T-cell memory formation after mild COVID-19. Concerning this clonotype: Its target is not known.

Germline V gives CDR1 MNHEY, CDR2 SVGAGI. Trimming removed 0 bases from V and 2 bases from J, with 13 bases in between. The CDR3 extends over 17 amino acids. MiXCR was run by TCRdb on the 5' RACE reads, yielding one entry per CDR3 protein. Among about 430,000 distinct CDR3 sequences listed, about a sixth were seen once. Study-level points and caveats: Cross-reactive memory apparently joined, as some responding clones appeared in pre-infection memory.

The receptor was isolated from a man younger than 35 who had mild COVID-19 (a few samples of this study predate the infection). Cell type and time point are not known. V usage is TRBV6-5 and J usage is TRBJ2-2; no definite D call. Sequenced input: PBMCs or a T cell subset sorted from them (not recorded which). The CDR3 DNA reads as TGTGCCAGCAGTTACTCCCCGGGCCTGACTAACACCGGGGAGCTGTTTTTT. Its protein product is CASSYSPGLTNTGELFF.